This entry features one T cell receptor beta chain sequence. What it recognizes is unknown. The entry originates in a study of OX40 agonist ivuxolimab in advanced cancers. For the study at large: Patients in the trial were receiving intravenous ivuxolimab every 2 weeks, at doses of 0.01 to 10 mg/kg. Study findings and constraints: The CD4+ and CD8+ T cells in the blood had expanded clonally by week 6 at 0.1 to 3.0 mg/kg. CD8+ T cells (on average) carried more expanded clones than CD4+ T cells.

The investigators sampled blood at baseline, at cycle 4 day 1, and at cycle 7 day 1. The data were produced by immunoSEQ multiplex PCR, yet TCRdb's version contains in-frame clones alone and is incomplete. The table lists tens of thousands of clones, roughly 80% of them singletons. J gave up 3 bases and V 4 bases, and 6 bases lay outside the gene matches. Germline V CDR1 and CDR2: SGHAT, FQNNGV. The CDR3 runs to 16 residues. The sequence derives from an adult with an advanced solid tumor such as melanoma, head and neck, liver or kidney cancer. The sample in question was CD4+ or CD8+ T cells sorted from blood, obtained in a trial of the OX40 agonist ivuxolimab. The J gene is TRBJ2-3, the V gene TRBV11-2, with 11 positions matching TRBD2. CDR3 sequence (DNA): TGTGCCAGCAGCTCCGTCTCTAGCGGGGGGACAGATACGCAGTATTTT. This translates into CASSSVSSGGTDTQYF.